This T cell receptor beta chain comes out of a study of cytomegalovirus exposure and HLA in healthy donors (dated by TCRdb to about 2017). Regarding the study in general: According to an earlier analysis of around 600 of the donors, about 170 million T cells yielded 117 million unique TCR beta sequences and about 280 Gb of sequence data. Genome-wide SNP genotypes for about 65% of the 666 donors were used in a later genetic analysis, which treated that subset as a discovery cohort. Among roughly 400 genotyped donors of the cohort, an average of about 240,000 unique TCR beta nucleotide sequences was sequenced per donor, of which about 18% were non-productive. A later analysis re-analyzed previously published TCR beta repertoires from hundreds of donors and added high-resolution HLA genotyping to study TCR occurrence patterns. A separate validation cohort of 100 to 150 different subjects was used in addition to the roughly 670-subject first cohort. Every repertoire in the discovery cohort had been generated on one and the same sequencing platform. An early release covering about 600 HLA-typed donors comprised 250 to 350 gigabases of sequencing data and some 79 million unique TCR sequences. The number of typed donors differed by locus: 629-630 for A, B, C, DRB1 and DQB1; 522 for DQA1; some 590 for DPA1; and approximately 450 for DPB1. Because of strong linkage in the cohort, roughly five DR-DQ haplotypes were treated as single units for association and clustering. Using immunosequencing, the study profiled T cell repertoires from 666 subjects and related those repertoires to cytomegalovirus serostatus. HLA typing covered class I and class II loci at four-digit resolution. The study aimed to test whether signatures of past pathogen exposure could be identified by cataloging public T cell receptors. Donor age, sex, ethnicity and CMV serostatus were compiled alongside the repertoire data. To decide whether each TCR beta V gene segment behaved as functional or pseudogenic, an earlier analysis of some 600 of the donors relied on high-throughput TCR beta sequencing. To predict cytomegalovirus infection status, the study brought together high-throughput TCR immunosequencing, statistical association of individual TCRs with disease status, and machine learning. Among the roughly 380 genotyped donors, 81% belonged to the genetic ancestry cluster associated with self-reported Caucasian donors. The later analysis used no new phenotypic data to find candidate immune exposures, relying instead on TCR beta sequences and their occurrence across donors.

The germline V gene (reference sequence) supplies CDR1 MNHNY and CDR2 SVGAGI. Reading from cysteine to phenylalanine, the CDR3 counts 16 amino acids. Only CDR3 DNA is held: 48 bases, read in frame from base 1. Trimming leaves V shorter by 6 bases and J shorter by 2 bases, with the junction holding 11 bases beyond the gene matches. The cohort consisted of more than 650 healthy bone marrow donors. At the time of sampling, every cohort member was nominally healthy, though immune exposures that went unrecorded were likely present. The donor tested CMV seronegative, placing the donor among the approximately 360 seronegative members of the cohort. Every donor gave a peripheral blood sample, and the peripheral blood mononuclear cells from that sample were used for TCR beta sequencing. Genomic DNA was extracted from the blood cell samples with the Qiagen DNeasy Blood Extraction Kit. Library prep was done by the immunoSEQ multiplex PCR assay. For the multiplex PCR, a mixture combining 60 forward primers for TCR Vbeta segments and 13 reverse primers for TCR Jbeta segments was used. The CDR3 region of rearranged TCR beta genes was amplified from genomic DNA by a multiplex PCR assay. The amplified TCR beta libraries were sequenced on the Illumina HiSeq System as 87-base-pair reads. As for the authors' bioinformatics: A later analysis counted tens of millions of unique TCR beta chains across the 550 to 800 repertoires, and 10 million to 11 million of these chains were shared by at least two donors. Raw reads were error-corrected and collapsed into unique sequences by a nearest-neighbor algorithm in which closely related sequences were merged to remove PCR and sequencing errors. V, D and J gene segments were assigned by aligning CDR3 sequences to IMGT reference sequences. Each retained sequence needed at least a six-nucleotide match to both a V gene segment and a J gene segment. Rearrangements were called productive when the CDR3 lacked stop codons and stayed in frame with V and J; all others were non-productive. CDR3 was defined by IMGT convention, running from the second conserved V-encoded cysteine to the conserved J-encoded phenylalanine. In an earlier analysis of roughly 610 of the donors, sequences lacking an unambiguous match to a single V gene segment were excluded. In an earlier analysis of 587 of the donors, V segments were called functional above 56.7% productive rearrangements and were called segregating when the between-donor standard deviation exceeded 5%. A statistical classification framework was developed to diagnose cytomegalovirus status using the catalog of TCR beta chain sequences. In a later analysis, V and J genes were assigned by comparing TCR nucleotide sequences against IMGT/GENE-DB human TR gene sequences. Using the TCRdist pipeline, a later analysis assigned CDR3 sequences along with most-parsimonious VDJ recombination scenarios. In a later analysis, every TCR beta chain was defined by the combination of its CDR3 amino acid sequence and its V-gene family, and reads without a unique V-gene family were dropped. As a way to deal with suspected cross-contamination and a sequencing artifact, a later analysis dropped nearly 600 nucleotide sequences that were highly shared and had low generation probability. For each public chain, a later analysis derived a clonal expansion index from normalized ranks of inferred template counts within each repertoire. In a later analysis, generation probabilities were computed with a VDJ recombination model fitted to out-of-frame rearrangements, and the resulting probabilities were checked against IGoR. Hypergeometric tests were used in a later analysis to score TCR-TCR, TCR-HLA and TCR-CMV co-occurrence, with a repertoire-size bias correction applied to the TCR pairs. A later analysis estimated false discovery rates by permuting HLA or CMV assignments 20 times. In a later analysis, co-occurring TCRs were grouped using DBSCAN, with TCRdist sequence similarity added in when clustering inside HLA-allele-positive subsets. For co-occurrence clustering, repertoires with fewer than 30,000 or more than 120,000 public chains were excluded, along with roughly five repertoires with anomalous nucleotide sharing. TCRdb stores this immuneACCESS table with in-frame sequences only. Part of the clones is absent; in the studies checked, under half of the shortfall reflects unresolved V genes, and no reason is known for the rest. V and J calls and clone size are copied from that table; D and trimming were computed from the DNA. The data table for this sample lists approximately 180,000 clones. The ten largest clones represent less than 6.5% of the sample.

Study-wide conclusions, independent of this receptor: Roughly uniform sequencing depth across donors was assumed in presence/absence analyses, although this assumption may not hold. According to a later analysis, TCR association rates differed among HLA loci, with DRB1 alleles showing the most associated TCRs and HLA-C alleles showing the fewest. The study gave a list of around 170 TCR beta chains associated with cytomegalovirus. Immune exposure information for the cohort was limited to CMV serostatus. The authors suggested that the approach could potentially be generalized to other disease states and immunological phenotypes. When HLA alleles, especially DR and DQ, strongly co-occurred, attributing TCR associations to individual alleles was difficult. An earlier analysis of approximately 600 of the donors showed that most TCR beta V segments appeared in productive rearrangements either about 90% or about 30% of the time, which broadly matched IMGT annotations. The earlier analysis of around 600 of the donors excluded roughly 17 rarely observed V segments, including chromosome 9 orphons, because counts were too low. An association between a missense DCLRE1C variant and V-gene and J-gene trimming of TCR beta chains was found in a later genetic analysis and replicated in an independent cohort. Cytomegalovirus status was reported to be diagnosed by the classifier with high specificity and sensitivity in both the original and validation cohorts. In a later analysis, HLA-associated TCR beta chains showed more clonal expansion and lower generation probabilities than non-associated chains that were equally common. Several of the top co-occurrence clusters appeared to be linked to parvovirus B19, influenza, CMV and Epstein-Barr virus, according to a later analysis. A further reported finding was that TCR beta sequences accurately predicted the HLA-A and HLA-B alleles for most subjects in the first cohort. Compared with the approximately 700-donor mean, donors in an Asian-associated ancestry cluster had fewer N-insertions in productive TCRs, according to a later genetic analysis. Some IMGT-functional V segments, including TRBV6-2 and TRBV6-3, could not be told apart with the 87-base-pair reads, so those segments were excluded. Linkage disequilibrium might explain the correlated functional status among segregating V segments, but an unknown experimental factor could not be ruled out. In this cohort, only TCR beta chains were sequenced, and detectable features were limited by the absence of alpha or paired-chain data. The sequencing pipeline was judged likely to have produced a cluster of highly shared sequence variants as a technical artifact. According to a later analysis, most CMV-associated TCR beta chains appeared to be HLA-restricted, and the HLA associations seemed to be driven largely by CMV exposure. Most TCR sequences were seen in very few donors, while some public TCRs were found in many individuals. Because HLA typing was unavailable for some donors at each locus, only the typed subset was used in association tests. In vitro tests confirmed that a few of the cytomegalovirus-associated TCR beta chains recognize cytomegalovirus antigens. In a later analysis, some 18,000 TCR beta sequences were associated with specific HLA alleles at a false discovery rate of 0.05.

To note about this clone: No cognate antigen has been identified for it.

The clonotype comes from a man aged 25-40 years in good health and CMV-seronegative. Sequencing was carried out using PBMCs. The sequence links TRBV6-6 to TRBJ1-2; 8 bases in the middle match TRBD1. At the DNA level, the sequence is TGTGCCAGCAGAAACAGGGGACAGGAGAGGAACTATGGCTACACCTTC. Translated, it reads CASRNRGQERNYGYTF.